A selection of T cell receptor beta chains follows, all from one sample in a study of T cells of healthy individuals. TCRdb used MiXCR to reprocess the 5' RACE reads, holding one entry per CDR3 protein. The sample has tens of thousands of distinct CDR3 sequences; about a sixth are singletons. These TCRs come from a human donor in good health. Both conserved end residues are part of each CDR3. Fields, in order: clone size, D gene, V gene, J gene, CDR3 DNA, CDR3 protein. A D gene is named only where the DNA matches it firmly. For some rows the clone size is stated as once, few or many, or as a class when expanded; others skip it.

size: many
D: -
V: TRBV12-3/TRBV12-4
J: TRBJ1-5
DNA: TGTGCCAGCAGAGTCGGAGTTTATAGCAATCAGCCCCAGCATTTT
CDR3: CASRVGVYSNQPQHF

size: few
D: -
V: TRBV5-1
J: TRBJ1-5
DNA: TGCGCCAGCAGCTTGCAGGGATACGAGCCCCAGCATTTT
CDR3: CASSLQGYEPQHF

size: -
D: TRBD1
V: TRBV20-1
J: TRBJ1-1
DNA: TGCAGTGCTAGACCCCAGGGGGACACTGAAGCTTTCTTT
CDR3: CSARPQGDTEAFF

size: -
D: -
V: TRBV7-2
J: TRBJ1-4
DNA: TGTGCCAGCAGCCCAGGCGGGGGGGGGGAAAAACTGTTTTTT
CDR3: CASSPGGGGEKLFF

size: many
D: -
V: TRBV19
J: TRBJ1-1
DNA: TGTGCCAGTAGTATAGGGGTCGCTGAAGCTTTCTTT
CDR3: CASSIGVAEAFF

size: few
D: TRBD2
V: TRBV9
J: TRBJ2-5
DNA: TGTGCCAGCAGCTTAGCTCCGGGACTAGCGGGCAAAGAGACCCAGTACTTC
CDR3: CASSLAPGLAGKETQYF

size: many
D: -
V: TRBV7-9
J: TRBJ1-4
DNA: TGTGCCAGCAGCCCGACCGCTTGGGCGGTTGAGAGAGGGAATGAAAAACTGTTTTTT
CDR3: CASSPTAWAVERGNEKLFF

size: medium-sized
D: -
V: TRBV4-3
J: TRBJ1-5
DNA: TGCGCCAGCAGCCAAGCCCAAAATCAGCCCCAGCATTTT
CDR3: CASSQAQNQPQHF

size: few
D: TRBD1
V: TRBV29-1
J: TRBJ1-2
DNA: TGCAGCGTTGAAAGGGGACAGGGGGCTTCTGGCTACACCTTC
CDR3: CSVERGQGASGYTF

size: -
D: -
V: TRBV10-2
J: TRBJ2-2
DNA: TGCGCCAGCAACCCAGCCTGGCGTAGACCCAACACCGGGGAGCTGTTTTTT
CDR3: CASNPAWRRPNTGELFF

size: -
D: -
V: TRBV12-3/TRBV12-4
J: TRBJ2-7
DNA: TGTGCCAGCAGTTTCCCTGGGAACGAGCAGTACTTC
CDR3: CASSFPGNEQYF

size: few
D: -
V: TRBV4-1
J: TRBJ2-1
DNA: TGCGCCAGCAACCAAGTCGAGGGCGGGAATGAGCAGTTCTTC
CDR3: CASNQVEGGNEQFF

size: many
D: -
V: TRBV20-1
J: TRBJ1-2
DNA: TGCAGTGCTAGAAAGGGGACGGGGGGAGCCGGGAACTATGGCTACACCTTC
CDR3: CSARKGTGGAGNYGYTF

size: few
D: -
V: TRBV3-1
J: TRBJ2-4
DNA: TGTGCCAGCAGCCAAATAGGTGGAAACATTCAGTACTTC
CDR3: CASSQIGGNIQYF

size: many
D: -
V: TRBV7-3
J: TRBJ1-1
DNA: TGTGCCAGCAGCTTTATCAGGGACACTGAAGCTTTCTTT
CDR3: CASSFIRDTEAFF

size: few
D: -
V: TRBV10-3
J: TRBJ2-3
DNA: TGTGCCATCACTACCCCGGAGGGTCCGCAGTATTTT
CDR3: CAITTPEGPQYF

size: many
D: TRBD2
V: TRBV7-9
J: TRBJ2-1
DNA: TGTGCCAGCAGACCCGCAATAGGACTAGCGGGAGGGCCCTGGTTGGTCTTC
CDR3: CASRPAIGLAGGPWLVF

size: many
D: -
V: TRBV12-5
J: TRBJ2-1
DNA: TGTGCTAGTACCCCTTCGGAAAATGAGCAGTTCTTC
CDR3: CASTPSENEQFF